The clone carrying this T cell receptor beta chain showed up many times. This sample was taken from a study of human T cells and chemical hapten exposure. About the research overall: Diphenylcyclopropenone was applied weekly to patients' scalps across the roughly 23-week study.

Time point noted: pre-sensitization, week 0. Treatment specified: therapeutic diphenylcyclopropenone sensitization with weekly scalp DPC. Total RNA came from unfractionated whole blood. Original handling: Samples contained a median of 95,638 TCRs, with a range of roughly 23,224 to 700,000. TCRdb re-called the RACE reads through MiXCR, storing one row per CDR3 protein. The V and J calls shown here were made by TCRdb, not taken from the authors' results. Counted here are over 50,000 distinct CDR3 sequences, roughly a tenth occurring once; the ten biggest clones make up 9.6%. Sequences were derived from whole blood, sampled in connection with sensitization to the hapten diphenylcyclopropenone (DPC). This TCR derives from a woman aged 25-40 years with alopecia areata. Some clones in this sample may be carry-over from other donors' samples.

CDR3 sequence: CASSYSRDYNEQFF. The CDR3 DNA follows: TGTGCCAGCAGTTACTCGAGGGACTACAATGAGCAGTTCTTC. This rearrangement joins TRBV6-6 to TRBJ2-1; a weak D match, TRBD2 (5 bases). The length of the CDR3 is 14 residues. Germline V gene data show CDR1 as MNHNY and CDR2 as SVGAGI (reference sequence). V was pared by 0 bases and J by 3 bases, with 6 bases between.